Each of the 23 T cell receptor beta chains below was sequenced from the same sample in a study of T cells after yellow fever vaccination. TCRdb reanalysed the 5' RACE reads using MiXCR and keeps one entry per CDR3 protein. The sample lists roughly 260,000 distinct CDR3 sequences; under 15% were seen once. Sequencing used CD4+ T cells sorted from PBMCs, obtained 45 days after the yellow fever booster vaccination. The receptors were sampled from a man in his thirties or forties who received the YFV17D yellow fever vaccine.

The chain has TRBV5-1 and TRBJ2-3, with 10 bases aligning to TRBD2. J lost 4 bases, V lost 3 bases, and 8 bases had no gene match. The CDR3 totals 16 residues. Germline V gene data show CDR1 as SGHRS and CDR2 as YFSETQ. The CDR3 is CASSSPSGRLADTQYF. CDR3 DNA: TGCGCCAGCAGCTCCCCTAGCGGGAGACTAGCAGATACGCAGTATTTT.

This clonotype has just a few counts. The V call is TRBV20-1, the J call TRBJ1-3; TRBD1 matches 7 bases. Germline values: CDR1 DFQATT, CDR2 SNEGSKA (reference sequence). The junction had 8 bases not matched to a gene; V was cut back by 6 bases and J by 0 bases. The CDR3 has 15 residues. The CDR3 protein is CSAFRTGYSGNTIYF. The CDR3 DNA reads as TGCAGTGCATTCCGGACAGGCTACTCTGGAAACACCATATATTTT.

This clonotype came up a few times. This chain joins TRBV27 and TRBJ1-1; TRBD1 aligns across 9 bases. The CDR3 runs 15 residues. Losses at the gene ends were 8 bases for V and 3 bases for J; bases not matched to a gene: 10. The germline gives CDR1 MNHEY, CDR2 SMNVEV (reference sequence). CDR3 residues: CASGRQGVLYTEAFF. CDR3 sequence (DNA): TGTGCCAGCGGACGACAGGGGGTTTTGTACACTGAAGCTTTCTTT.

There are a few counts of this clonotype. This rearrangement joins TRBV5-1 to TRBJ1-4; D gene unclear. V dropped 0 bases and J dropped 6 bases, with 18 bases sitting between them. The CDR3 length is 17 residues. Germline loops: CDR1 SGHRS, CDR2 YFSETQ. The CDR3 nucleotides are TGCGCCAGCAGCTTGGCCCTACCGGGCTACCGGCATGAAAAACTGTTTTTT. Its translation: CASSLALPGYRHEKLFF.

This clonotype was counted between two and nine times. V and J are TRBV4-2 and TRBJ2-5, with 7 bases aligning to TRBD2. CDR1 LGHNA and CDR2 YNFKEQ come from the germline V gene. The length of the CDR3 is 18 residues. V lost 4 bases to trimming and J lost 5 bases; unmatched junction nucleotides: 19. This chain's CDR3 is CASSRTYLAGGGSETQYF. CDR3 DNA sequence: TGTGCCAGCAGCCGAACCTACTTAGCGGGTGGGGGTAGTGAGACCCAGTACTTC.

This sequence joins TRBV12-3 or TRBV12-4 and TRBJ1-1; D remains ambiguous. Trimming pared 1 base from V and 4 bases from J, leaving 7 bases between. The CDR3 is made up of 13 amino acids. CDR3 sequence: CASSLEAGTEAFF. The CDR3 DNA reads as TGTGCCAGCAGTTTAGAGGCGGGCACTGAAGCTTTCTTT.

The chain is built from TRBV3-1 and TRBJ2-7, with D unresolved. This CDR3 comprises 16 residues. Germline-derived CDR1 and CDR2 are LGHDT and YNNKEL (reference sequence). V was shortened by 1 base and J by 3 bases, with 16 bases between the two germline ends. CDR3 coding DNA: TGTGCCAGCAGCCAAGGTCGGCCGAAGCTGAACTACGAGCAGTACTTC. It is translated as CASSQGRPKLNYEQYF.

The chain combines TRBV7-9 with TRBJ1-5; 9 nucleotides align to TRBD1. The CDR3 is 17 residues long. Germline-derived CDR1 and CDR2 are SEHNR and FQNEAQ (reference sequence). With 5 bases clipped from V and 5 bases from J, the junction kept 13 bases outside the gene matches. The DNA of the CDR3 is TGTGCCAGCAGCGAGTCCCGGGACAGGGTTTGGGATCAGCCCCAGCATTTT. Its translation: CASSESRDRVWDQPQHF.

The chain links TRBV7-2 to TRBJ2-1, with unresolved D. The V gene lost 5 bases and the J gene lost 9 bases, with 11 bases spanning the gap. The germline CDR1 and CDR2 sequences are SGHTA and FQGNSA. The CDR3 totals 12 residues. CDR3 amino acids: CASSARLAEQFF. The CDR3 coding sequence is TGTGCCAGCAGCGCCCGTCTTGCTGAGCAGTTCTTC.

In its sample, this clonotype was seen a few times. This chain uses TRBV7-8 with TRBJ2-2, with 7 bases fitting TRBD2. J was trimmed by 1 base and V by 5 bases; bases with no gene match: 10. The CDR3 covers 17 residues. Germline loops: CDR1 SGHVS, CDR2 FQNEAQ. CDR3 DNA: TGTGCCAGCAGCCGACAAACCGGGACTATGAACACCGGGGAGCTGTTTTTT. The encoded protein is CASSRQTGTMNTGELFF.

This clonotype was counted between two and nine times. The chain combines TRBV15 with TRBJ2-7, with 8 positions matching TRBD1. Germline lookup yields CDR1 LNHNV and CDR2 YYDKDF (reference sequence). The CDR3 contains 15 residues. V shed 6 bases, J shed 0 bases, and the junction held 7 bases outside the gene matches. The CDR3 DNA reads TGTGCCACCAGAGACGACAGGGGACCCTCCTACGAGCAGTACTTC. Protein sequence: CATRDDRGPSYEQYF.

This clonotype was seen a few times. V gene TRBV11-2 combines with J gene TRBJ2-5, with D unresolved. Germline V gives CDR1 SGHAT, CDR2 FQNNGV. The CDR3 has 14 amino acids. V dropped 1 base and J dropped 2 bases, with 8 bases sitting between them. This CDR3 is CASSLVDFQETQYF. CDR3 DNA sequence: TGTGCCAGCAGCTTAGTAGATTTTCAAGAGACCCAGTACTTC.

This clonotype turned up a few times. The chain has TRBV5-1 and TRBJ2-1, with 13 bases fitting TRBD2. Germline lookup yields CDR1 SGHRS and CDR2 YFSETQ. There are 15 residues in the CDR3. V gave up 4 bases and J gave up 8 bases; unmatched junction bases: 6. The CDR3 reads CASSAGTSGMDEQFF. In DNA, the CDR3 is TGCGCCAGCAGCGCGGGGACTAGCGGGATGGATGAGCAGTTCTTC.

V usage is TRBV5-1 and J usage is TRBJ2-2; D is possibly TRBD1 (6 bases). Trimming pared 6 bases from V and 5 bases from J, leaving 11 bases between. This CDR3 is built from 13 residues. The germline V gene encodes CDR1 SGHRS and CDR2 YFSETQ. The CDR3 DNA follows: TGCGCCAGCATGGGGGCCGTAACCGGGGAGCTGTTTTTT. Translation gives CASMGAVTGELFF.

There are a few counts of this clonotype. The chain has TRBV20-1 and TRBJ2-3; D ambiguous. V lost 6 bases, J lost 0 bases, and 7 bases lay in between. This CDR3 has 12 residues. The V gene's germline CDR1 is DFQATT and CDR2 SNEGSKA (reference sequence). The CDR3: CSAPTSTDTQYF. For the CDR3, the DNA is TGCAGTGCGCCTACGAGCACAGATACGCAGTATTTT.

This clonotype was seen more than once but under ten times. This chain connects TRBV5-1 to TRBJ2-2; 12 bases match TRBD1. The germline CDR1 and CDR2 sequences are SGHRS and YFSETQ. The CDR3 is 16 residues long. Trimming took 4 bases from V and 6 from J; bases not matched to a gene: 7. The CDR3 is CASSAWDRGPSGELFF. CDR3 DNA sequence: TGCGCCAGCAGCGCCTGGGACAGGGGGCCCTCCGGGGAGCTGTTTTTT.

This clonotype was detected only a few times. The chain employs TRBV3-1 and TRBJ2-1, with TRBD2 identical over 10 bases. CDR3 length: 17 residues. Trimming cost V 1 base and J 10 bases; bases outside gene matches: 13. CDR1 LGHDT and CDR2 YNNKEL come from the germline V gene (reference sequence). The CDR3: CASSQGPGSGRAREQFF. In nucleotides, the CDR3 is TGTGCCAGCAGCCAAGGCCCCGGGAGCGGGAGGGCTCGCGAGCAGTTCTTC.

This chain's CDR3 is CASSYSLGGTGEAFF. The CDR3 DNA reads as TGTGCCAGCAGTTACTCGTTGGGGGGGACAGGTGAAGCTTTCTTT. This chain uses TRBV6-5 with TRBJ1-1; 8 nucleotides agree with TRBD1. The CDR3 has 15 amino acids. V shed 0 bases and J 7 bases; nucleotides not matched to a gene: 7. Germline assignment: CDR1 MNHEY and CDR2 SVGAGI.

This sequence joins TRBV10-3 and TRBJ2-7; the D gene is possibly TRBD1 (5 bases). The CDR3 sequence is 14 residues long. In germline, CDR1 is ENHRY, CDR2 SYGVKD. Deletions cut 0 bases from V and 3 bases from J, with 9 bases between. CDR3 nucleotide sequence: TGTGCCATCAGTGAGTCGAGACAGAACTACGAGCAGTACTTC. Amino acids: CAISESRQNYEQYF.

The CDR3 DNA is TGTGCCAGCTCCCCGTCCCAGAACACTGAAGCTTTCTTT. Amino acid sequence: CASSPSQNTEAFF. The gene calls are TRBV18 and TRBJ1-1; D remains ambiguous. This CDR3 comprises 13 residues. The V end lost 6 bases, the J end lost 1 base, and 9 bases lay between the germline ends. Germline V lookup: CDR1 KGHSH, CDR2 LQKENI.

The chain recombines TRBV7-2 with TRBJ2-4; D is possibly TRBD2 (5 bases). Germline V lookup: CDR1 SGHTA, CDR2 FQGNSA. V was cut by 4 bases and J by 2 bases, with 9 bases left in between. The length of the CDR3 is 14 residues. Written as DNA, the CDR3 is TGTGCCAGCAGCTCGGGCGGGTCCAAAAACATTCAGTACTTC. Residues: CASSSGGSKNIQYF.

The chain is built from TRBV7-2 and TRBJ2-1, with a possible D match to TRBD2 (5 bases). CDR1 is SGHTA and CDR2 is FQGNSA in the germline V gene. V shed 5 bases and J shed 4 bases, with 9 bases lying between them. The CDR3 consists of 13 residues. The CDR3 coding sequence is TGTGCCAGCAGCCAGGACTGGTACAATGAGCAGTTCTTC. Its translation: CASSQDWYNEQFF. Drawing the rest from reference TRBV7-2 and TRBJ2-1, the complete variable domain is GAGVSQSPSNKVTEKGKDVELRCDPISGHTALYWYRQSLGQGLEFLIYFQGNSAPDKSGLPSDRFSAERTGGSVSTLTIQRTQQEDSAVYLCASSQDWYNEQFFGPGTRLTVL.

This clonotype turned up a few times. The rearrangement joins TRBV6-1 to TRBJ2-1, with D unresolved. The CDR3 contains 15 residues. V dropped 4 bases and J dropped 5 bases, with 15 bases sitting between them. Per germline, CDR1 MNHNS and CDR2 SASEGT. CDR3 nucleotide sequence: TGTGCCAGCAGTGGAGGCACCCAAGGCAACAATGAGCAGTTCTTC. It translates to CASSGGTQGNNEQFF.